This T cell receptor beta chain was sequenced in a study of blood T cell repertoires in COVID-19. Study-wide background: From T cells, B-cell-depleted T cells, or PBMCs came the material, which was cDNA or gDNA.

TCRdb keeps only in-frame clones here, not all; method: immunoSEQ multiplex PCR. The sample contains about 260,000 clones, 85% to 90% of which appear only once. Germline-derived CDR1 and CDR2 are SQVTM and ANQGSEA. The CDR3 is 13 residues long. With 6 bases removed from V and 4 bases from J, the gap between germline ends came to 13 bases. The receptor's source is a man between 18 and 35 years old with active or convalescent COVID-19. The source material was peripheral blood. V and J are TRBV29-1 and TRBJ1-5, with D perhaps TRBD1 (5 bases). This CDR3 is CSVSGTANQPQHF. CDR3 coding DNA: TGCAGCGTCTCCGGGACTGCTAATCAGCCCCAGCATTTT.